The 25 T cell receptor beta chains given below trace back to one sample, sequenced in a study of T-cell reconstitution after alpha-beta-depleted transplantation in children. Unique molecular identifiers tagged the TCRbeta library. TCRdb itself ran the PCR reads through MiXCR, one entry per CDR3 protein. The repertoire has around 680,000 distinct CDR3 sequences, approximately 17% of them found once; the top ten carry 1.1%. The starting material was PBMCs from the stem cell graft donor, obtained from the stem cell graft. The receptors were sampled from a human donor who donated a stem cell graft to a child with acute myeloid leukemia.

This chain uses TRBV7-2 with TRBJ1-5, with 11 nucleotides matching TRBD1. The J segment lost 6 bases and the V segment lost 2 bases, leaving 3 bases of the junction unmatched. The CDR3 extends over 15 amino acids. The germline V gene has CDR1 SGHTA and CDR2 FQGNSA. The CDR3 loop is CASSLRGQGGQPQHF. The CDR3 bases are TGTGCCAGCAGCTTACGGGGACAGGGGGGTCAGCCCCAGCATTTT.

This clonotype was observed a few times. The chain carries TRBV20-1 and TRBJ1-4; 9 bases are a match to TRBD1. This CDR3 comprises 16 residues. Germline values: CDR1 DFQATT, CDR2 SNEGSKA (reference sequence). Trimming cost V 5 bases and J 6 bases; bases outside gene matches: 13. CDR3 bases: TGCAGTGCTCACCCGACAGGGGGGATCGGCGATGAAAAACTGTTTTTT. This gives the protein CSAHPTGGIGDEKLFF.

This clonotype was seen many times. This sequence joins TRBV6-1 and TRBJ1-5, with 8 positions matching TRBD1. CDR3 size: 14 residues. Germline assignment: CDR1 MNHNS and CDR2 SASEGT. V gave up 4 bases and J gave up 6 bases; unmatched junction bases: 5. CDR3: CASSVQGVRQPQHF. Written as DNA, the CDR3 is TGTGCCAGCAGTGTACAGGGGGTACGTCAGCCCCAGCATTTT.

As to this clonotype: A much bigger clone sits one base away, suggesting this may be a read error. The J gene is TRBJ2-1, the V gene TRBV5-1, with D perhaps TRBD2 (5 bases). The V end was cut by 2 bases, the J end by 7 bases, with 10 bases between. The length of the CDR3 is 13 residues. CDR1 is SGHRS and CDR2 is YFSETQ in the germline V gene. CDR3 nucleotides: TGCGCCAGCAGCTTCAGCGGCGAGAATGAGCAGTTCTTC. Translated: CASSFSGENEQFF.

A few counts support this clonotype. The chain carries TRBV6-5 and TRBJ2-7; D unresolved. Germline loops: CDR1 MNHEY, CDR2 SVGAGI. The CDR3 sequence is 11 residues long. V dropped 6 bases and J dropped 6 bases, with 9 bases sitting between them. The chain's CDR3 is CASSRGAEQYF. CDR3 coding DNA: TGTGCCAGCAGCCGAGGAGCCGAGCAGTACTTC.

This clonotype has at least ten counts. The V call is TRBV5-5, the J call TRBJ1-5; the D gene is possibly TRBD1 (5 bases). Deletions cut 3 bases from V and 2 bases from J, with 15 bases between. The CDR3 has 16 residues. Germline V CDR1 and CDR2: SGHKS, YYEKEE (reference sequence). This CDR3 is CASSSLVTVGNQPQHF. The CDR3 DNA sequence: TGTGCCAGCAGCTCCTTAGTGACAGTTGGCAATCAGCCCCAGCATTTT. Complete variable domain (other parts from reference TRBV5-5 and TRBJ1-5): DAGVTQSPTHLIKTRGQQVTLRCSPISGHKSVSWYQQVLGQGPQFIFQYYEKEERGRGNFPDRFSARQFPNYSSELNVNALLLGDSALYLCASSSLVTVGNQPQHFGDGTRLSIL.

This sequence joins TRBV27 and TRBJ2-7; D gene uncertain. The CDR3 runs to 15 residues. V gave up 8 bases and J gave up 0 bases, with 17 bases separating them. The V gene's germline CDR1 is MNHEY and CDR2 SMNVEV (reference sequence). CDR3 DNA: TGTGCCAGCTGCAAAACCGGCTCAAACTCCTACGAGCAGTACTTC. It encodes CASCKTGSNSYEQYF.

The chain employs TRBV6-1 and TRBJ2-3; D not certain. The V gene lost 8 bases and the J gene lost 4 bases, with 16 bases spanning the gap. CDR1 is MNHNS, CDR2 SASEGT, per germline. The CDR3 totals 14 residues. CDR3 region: CASGPYEMADTQYF. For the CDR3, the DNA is TGTGCCAGCGGCCCGTACGAAATGGCAGATACGCAGTATTTT.

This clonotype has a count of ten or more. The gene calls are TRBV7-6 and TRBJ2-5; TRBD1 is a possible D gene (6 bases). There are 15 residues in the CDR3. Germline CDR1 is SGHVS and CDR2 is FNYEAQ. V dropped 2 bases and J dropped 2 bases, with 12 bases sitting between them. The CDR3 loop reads CASSLYRELQETQYF. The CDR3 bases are TGTGCCAGCAGCTTATACAGGGAGCTACAAGAGACCCAGTACTTC.

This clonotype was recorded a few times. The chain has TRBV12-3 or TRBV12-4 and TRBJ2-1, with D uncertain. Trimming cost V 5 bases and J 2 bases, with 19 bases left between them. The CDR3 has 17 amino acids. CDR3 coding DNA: TGTGCCAGCAGTCTAGGCCCACTACTCAACACCTACAATGAGCAGTTCTTC. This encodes CASSLGPLLNTYNEQFF.

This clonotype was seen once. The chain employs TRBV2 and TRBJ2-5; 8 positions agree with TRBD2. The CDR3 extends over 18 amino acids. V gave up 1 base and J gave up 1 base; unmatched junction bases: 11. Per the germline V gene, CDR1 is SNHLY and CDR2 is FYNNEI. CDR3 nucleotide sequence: TGTGCCAGCAGTGAAGATGTTGGTGCTAGCGGGTTCCAAGAGACCCAGTACTTC. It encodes CASSEDVGASGFQETQYF.

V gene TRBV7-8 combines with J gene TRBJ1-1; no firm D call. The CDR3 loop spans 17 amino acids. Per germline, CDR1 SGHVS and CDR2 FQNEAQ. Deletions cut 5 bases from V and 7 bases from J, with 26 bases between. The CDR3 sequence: CASSRNSLQEVPYEAFF. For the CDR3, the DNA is TGTGCCAGCAGCCGGAATAGTCTCCAAGAGGTACCGTATGAAGCTTTCTTT.

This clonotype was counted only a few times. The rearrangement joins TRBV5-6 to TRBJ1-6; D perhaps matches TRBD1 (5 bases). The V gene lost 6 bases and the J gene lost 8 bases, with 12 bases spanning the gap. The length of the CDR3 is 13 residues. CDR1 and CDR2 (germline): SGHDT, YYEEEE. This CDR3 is CASTPGWDSPLHF. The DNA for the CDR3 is TGTGCCAGCACTCCAGGGTGGGATTCACCCCTCCACTTT. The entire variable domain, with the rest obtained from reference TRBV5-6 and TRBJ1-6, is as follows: DAGVTQSPTHLIKTRGQQVTLRCSPKSGHDTVSWYQQALGQGPQFIFQYYEEEERQRGNFPDRFSGHQFPNYSSELNVNALLLGDSALYLCASTPGWDSPLHFGNGTRLTVT.

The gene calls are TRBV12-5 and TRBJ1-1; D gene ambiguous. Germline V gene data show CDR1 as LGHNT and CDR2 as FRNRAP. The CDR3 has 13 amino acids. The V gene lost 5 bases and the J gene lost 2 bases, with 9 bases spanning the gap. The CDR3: CASGLNTNTEAFF. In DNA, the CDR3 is TGTGCTAGTGGTCTTAACACCAACACTGAAGCTTTCTTT.

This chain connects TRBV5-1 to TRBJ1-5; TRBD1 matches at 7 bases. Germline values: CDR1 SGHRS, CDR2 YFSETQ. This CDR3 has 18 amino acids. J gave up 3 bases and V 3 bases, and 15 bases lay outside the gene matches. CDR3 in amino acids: CASSSEGQEEDSNQPQHF. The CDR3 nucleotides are TGCGCCAGCAGCTCCGAAGGACAGGAGGAAGATTCCAATCAGCCCCAGCATTTT.

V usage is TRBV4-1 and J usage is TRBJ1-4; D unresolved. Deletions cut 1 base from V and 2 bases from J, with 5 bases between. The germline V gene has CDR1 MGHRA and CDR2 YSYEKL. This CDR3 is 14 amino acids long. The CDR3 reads CASSQGLTNEKLFF. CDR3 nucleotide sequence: TGCGCCAGCAGCCAAGGCCTCACTAATGAAAAACTGTTTTTT.

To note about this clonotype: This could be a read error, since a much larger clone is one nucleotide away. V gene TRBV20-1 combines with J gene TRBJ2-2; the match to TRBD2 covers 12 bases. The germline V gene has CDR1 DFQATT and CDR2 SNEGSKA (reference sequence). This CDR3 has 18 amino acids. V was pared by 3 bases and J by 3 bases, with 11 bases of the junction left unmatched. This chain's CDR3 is CSARNLLAGGRYTGELFF. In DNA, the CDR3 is TGCAGTGCTAGGAACCTCCTAGCGGGGGGGCGTTACACCGGGGAGCTGTTTTTT.

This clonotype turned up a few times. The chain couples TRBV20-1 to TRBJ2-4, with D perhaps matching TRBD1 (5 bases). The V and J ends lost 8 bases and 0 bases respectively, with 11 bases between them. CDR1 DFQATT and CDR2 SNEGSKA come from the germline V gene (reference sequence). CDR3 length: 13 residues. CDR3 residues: CSTRELAKNIQYF. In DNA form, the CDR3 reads TGCAGTACCAGGGAACTAGCCAAAAACATTCAGTACTTC.

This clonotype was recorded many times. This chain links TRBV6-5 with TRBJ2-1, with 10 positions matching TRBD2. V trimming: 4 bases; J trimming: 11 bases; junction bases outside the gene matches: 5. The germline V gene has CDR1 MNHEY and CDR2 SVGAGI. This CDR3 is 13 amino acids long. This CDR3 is CASSSAGLAKQFF. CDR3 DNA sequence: TGTGCCAGCAGTTCCGCGGGACTAGCGAAGCAGTTCTTC.

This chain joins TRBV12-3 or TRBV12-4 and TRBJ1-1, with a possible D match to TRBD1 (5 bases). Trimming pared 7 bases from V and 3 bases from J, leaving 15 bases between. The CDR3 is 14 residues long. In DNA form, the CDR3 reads TGTGCCAGCAACAAGGGCCGGGGGGACACTGAAGCTTTCTTT. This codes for CASNKGRGDTEAFF.

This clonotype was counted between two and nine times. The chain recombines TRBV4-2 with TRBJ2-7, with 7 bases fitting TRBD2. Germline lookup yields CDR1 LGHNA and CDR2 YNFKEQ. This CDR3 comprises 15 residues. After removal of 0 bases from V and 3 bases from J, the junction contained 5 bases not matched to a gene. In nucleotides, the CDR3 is TGTGCCAGCAGCCAAGAGGGGGAGGGCCTCTACGAGCAGTACGTC. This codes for CASSQEGEGLYEQYV.

The CDR3 reads CASSLGRPQHF. The CDR3 nucleotides read TGTGCCAGCAGTTTAGGAAGGCCCCAGCATTTT. V is TRBV28 and J is TRBJ1-5; D is unclear. Looked up from germline, CDR1 is MDHEN and CDR2 is SYDVKM. V dropped 2 bases and J dropped 9 bases, with 5 bases sitting between them. CDR3 length: 11 residues. Variable domain in full (rest from reference TRBV28 and TRBJ1-5): DVKVTQSSRYLVKRTGEKVFLECVQDMDHENMFWYRQDPGLGLRLIYFSYDVKMKEKGDIPEGYSVSREKKERFSLILESASTNQTSMYLCASSLGRPQHFGDGTRLSIL.

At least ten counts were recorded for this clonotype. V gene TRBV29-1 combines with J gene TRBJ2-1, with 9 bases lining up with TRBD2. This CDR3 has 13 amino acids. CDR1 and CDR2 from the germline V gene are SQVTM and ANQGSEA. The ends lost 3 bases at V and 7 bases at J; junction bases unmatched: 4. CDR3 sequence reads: CSVDRAGGNEQFF. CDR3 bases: TGCAGCGTTGATCGCGCGGGGGGGAATGAGCAGTTCTTC.

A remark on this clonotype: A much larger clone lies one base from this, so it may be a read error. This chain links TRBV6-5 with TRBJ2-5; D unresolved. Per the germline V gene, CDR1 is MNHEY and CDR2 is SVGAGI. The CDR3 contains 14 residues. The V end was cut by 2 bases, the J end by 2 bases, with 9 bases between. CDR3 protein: CASSYGHHQETQYF. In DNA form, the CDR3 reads TGTGCCAGCAGTTACGGGCACCATCAAGAGACCCAGTACTTC.

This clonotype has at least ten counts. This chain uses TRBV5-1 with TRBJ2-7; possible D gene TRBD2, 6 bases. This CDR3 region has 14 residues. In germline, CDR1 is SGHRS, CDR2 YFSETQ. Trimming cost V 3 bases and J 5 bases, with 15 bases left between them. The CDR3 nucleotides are TGCGCCAGCAGCTCGGGGGACTCCGGAGACGAGCAGTACTTC. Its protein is CASSSGDSGDEQYF.